A single sample is the source of the 9 T cell receptor beta chains below, sequenced in a study of identical twins. MiXCR, applied by TCRdb to the 5' RACE reads, yields one record per CDR3 protein. The table has some 500,000 distinct CDR3 sequences, approximately 14% seen once. These records were also assigned to another study, of yellow fever vaccine responses in identical twins.

The sequenced material came from CD4+ T cells sorted from blood. The receptors were sampled from a woman between 18 and 29 years old in good health.

The chain recombines TRBV20-1 with TRBJ2-3, with TRBD1 matching over 7 bases. Germline V gene lookup returns CDR1 DFQATT and CDR2 SNEGSKA (reference sequence). Trimming cost V 4 bases and J 2 bases; bases outside gene matches: 9. CDR3 length: 15 amino acids. CDR3 sequence: CSATDRDRNTDTQYF. Written as DNA, the CDR3 is TGCAGTGCTACTGACCGGGACAGAAACACAGATACGCAGTATTTT.

This clonotype has just a few counts. The genes are TRBV9 and TRBJ2-1; 9 bases agree with TRBD2. V was pared by 1 base and J by 8 bases, with 7 bases of the junction left unmatched. CDR3 size: 15 residues. Germline-derived CDR1 and CDR2 are SGDLS and YYNGEE. As DNA, the CDR3 is TGTGCCAGCAGCGTAAGGTCTAGCGGGACGGATGAGCAGTTCTTC. Translation gives CASSVRSSGTDEQFF. Using reference TRBV9 and TRBJ2-1 for the parts outside the CDR3, the full variable domain is DSGVTQTPKHLITATGQRVTLRCSPRSGDLSVYWYQQSLDQGLQFLIQYYNGEERAKGNILERFSAQQFPDLHSELNLSSLELGDSALYFCASSVRSSGTDEQFFGPGTRLTVL.

This clonotype has just a few counts. The rearrangement uses TRBV27 and TRBJ2-7; D perhaps matches TRBD1 (5 bases). This CDR3 contains 13 residues. Germline values: CDR1 MNHEY, CDR2 SMNVEV (reference sequence). V was cut by 3 bases and J by 5 bases, with 11 bases left in between. For the CDR3, the DNA is TGTGCCAGCAGTTTTAATCAGGGAAACGAGCAGTACTTC. Amino acids: CASSFNQGNEQYF.

The chain uses TRBV20-1 and TRBJ1-6, with D perhaps matching TRBD1 (5 bases). The length of the CDR3 is 17 residues. Trimming shortened V by 0 bases and J by 8 bases, and 20 bases separated the two germline ends. Germline CDR1 and CDR2: DFQATT and SNEGSKA (reference sequence). In DNA form, the CDR3 reads TGCAGTGCTAGAGATAGGGGAGGGCAGGGTAATTATTCACCCCTCCACTTT. Its protein is CSARDRGGQGNYSPLHF.

The chain has TRBV15 and TRBJ2-4; 11 bases agree with TRBD2. Germline V lookup: CDR1 LNHNV, CDR2 YYDKDF (reference sequence). After removal of 2 bases from V and 3 bases from J, the junction contained 9 bases not matched to a gene. This CDR3 is built from 18 residues. This CDR3 is CATSRLGTSGVGKNIQYF. The CDR3 bases are TGTGCCACCAGCAGATTAGGGACTAGCGGAGTAGGCAAAAACATTCAGTACTTC.

This chain joins TRBV11-2 and TRBJ2-3; D unresolved. Deletions cut 1 base from V and 1 base from J, with 12 bases between. The CDR3 loop spans 16 amino acids. Germline V lookup: CDR1 SGHAT, CDR2 FQNNGV. CDR3 DNA: TGTGCCAGCAGCTTAGGTCTGGGGATTGGCACAGATACGCAGTATTTT. The encoded protein is CASSLGLGIGTDTQYF.

This clonotype was counted only a few times. V usage is TRBV6-5 and J usage is TRBJ2-7; 7 positions match TRBD2. Germline lookup yields CDR1 MNHEY and CDR2 SVGAGI. The junction had 9 bases not matched to a gene; V was cut back by 4 bases and J by 6 bases. The CDR3 runs 14 residues. CDR3: CASSLRQTSSEQYF. The CDR3 DNA sequence: TGTGCCAGCAGTTTGAGGCAGACTAGCTCCGAGCAGTACTTC.

This clonotype occurred a few times. This sequence joins TRBV4-3 and TRBJ2-4; 9 nucleotides agree with TRBD1. CDR1 and CDR2 from the germline V gene are LGHNA and YSLEER. J gave up 4 bases and V 0 bases, and 13 bases lay outside the gene matches. The CDR3 is 19 amino acids. CDR3 protein: CASSQELQGAKGLKNIQYF. The CDR3, as DNA: TGCGCCAGCAGCCAAGAGTTACAGGGGGCTAAGGGTTTGAAAAACATTCAGTACTTC.

This clonotype was seen ten or more times. DNA for the CDR3: TGCGCCAGCAGCCAAGATGGGAAGGGGGTGGCCTACGAGCAGTACTTC. Its translation: CASSQDGKGVAYEQYF. The gene calls are TRBV4-1 and TRBJ2-7, with D perhaps TRBD1 (6 bases). The CDR3 is 16 amino acids. Trimming pared 0 bases from V and 2 bases from J, leaving 14 bases between. CDR1 and CDR2 from the germline V gene are MGHRA and YSYEKL.